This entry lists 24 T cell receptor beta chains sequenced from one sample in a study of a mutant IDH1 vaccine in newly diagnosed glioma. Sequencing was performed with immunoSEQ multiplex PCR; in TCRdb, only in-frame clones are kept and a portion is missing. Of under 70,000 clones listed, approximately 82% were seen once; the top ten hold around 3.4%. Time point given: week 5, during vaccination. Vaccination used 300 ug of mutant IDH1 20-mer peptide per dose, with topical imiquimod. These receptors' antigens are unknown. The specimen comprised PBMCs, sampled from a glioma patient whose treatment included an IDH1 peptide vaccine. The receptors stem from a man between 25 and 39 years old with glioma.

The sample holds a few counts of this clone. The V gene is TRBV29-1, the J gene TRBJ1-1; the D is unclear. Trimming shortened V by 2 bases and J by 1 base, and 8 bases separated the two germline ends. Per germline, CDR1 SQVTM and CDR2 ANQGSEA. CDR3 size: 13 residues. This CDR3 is CSVEHRRNTEAFF. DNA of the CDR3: TGCAGCGTTGAACACAGACGGAACACTGAAGCTTTCTTT. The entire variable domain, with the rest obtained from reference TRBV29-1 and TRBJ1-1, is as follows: SAVISQKPSRDICQRGTSLTIQCQVDSQVTMMFWYRQQPGQSLTLIATANQGSEATYESGFVIDKFPISRPNLTFSTLTVSNMSPEDSSIYLCSVEHRRNTEAFFGQGTRLTVV.

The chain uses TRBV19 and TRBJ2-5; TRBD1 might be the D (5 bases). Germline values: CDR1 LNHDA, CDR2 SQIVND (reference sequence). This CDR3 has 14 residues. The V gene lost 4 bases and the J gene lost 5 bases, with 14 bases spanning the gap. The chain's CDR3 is CASSTVPGWETQYF. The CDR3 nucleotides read TGTGCCAGTAGTACCGTACCAGGGTGGGAGACCCAGTACTTC.

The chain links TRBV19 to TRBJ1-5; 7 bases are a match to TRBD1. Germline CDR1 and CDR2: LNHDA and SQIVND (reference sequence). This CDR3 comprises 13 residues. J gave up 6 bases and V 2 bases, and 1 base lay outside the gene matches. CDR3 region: CASSIRGPQPQHF. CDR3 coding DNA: TGTGCCAGTAGTATAAGGGGGCCTCAGCCCCAGCATTTT.

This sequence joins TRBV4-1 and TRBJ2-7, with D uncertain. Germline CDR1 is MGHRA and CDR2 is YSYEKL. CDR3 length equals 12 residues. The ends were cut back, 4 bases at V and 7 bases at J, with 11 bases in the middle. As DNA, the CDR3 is TGCGCCAGCAGCCCACCCTTGGGGGAGCAGTACTTC. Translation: CASSPPLGEQYF.

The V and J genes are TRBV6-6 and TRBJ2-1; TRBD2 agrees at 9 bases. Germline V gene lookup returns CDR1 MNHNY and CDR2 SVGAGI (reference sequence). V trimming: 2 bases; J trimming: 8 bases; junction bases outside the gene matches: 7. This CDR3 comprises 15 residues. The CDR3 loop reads CASSYGAGGPYEQFF. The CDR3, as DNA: TGTGCCAGCAGTTACGGGGCGGGGGGGCCATATGAGCAGTTCTTC.

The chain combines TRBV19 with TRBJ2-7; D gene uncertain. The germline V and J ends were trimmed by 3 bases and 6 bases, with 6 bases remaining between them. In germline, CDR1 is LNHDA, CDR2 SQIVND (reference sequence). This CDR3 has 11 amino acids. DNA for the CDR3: TGTGCCAGTAGTATGGGGTTCGAGCAGTACTTC. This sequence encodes CASSMGFEQYF.

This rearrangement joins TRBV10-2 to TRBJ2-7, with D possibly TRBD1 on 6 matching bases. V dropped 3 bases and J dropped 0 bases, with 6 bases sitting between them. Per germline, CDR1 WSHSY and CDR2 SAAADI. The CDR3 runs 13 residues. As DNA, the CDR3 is TGCGCCAGCAGTGAAGGGGGCTCCTACGAGCAGTACTTC. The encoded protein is CASSEGGSYEQYF.

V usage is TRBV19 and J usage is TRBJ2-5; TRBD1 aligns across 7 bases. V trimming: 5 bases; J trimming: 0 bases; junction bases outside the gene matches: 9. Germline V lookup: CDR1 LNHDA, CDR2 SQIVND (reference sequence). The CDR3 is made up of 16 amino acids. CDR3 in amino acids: CASSQWGTVDQETQYF. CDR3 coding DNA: TGTGCCAGTAGTCAATGGGGGACAGTTGACCAAGAGACCCAGTACTTC.

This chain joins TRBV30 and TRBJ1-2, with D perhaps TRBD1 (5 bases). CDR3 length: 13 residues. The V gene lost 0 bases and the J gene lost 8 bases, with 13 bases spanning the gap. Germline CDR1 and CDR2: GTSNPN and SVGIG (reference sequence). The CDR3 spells CAWSVQGDGGYTF. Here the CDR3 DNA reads TGTGCCTGGAGTGTACAAGGGGATGGGGGCTACACCTTC.

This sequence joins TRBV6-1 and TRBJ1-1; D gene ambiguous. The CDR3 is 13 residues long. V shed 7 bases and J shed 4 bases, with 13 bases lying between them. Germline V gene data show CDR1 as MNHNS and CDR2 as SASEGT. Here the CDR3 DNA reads TGTGCCAGCACCTCCGCCCTCCCCACTGAAGCTTTCTTT. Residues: CASTSALPTEAFF.

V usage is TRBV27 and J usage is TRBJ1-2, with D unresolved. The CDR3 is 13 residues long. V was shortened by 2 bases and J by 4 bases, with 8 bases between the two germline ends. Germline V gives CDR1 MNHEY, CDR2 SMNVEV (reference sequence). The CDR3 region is CASSLEGSYGYTF. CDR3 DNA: TGTGCCAGCAGTTTAGAGGGATCCTATGGCTACACCTTC.

Here the CDR3 DNA reads TGCGCCAGCAGAGACCGAACGACCAACTATGGCTACACCTTC. It translates to CASRDRTTNYGYTF. The V call is TRBV5-1, the J call TRBJ1-2; no firm D call. This CDR3 has 14 residues. Germline values: CDR1 SGHRS, CDR2 YFSETQ. Deletions cut 5 bases from V and 2 bases from J, with 13 bases between.

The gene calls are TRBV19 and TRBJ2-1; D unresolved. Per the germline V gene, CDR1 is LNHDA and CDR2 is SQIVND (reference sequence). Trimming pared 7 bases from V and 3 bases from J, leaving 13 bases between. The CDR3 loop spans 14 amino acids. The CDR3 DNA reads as TGTGCCAGTACCGAAACTTCGGACTACAATGAGCAGTTCTTC. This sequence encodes CASTETSDYNEQFF.

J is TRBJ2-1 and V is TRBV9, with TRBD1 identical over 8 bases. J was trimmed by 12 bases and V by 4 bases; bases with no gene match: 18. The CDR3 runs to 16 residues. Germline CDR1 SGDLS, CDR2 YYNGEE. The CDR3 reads CASSPSPGTGEIGQFF. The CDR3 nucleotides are TGTGCCAGCAGCCCCAGTCCCGGGACAGGCGAGATCGGGCAGTTCTTC.

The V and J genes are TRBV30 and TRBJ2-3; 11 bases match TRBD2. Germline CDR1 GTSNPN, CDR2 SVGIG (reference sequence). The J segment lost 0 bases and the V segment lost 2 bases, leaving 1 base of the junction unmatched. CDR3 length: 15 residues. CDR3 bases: TGTGCCTGGAGTCTAGCGGGGGGTAGCACAGATACGCAGTATTTT. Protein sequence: CAWSLAGGSTDTQYF.

The CDR3 nucleotides read TGTGCCAGCAGTTCCGTTGAGACCCAGTACTTC. Amino acids: CASSSVETQYF. This chain connects TRBV28 to TRBJ2-5; D is unclear. Trimming cost V 4 bases and J 5 bases, with 5 bases left between them. Germline V gives CDR1 MDHEN, CDR2 SYDVKM. The CDR3 runs to 11 residues.

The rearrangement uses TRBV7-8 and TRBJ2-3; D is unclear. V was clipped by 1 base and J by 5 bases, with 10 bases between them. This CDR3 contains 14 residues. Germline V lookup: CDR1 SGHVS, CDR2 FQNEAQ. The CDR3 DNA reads TGTGCCAGCAGCTTAGTCCAGACACGAGATACGCAGTATTTT. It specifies CASSLVQTRDTQYF.

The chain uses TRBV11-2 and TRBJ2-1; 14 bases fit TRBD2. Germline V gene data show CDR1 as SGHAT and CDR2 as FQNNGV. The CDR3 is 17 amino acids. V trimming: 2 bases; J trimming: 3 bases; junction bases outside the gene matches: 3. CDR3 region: CASSLLGTSGGYNEQFF. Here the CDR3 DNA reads TGTGCCAGCAGCTTACTCGGGACTAGCGGGGGCTACAATGAGCAGTTCTTC.

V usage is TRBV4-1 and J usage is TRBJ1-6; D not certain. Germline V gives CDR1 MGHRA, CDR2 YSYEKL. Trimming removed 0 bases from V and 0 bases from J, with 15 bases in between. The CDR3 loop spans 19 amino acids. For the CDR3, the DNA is TGCGCCAGCAGCCAAGATGGGGTCTTTCTGAGCTCCTATAATTCACCCCTCCACTTT. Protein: CASSQDGVFLSSYNSPLHF.

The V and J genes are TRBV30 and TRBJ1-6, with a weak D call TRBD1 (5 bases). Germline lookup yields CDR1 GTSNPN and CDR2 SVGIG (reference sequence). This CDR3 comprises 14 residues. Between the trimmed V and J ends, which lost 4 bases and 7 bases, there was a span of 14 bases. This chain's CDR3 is CAWNQGGRNSPLHF. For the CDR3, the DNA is TGTGCCTGGAATCAGGGAGGGAGAAATTCACCCCTCCACTTT.

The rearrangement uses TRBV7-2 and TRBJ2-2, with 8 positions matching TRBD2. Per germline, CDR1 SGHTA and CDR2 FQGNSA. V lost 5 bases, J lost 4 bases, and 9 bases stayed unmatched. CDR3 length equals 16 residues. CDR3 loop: CASSVTGTRGTGELFF. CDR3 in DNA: TGTGCCAGCAGCGTGACCGGGACTAGAGGCACCGGGGAGCTGTTTTTT. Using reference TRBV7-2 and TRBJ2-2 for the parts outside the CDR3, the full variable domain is GAGVSQSPSNKVTEKGKDVELRCDPISGHTALYWYRQSLGQGLEFLIYFQGNSAPDKSGLPSDRFSAERTGGSVSTLTIQRTQQEDSAVYLCASSVTGTRGTGELFFGEGSRLTVL.

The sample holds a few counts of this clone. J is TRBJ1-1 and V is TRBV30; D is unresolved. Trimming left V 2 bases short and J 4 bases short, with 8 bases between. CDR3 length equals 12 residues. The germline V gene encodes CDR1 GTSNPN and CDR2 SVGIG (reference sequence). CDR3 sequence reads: CAWSRSGTEAFF. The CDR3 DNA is TGTGCCTGGAGTAGGAGTGGCACTGAAGCTTTCTTT. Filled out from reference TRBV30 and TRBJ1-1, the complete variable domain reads SQTIHQWPATLVQPVGSPLSLECTVEGTSNPNLYWYRQAAGRGLQLLFYSVGIGQISSEVPQNLSASRPQDRQFILSSKKLLLSDSGFYLCAWSRSGTEAFFGQGTRLTVV.

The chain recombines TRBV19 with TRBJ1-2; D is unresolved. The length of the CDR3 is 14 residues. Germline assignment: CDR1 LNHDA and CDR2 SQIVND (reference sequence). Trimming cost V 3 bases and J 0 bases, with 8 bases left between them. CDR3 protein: CASSIGGTNYGYTF. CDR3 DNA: TGTGCCAGTAGTATCGGAGGTACTAACTATGGCTACACCTTC.

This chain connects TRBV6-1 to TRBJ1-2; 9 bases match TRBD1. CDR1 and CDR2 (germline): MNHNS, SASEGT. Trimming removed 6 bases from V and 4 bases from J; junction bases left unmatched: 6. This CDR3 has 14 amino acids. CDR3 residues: CASSEQGALYGYTF. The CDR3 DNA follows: TGTGCCAGCAGCGAACAGGGGGCCCTCTATGGCTACACCTTC.